A selection of T cell receptor beta chains follows, all from one sample in a study of cytomegalovirus exposure and HLA in healthy donors. Sequenced by immunoSEQ multiplex PCR; TCRdb stores in-frame clones only, minus some. The profile shows tens of thousands of clones, over 70% of them singletons. The sequencing sample was made of PBMCs. The receptor set was obtained from a man in his fifties or sixties in good health and CMV-seropositive. Both conserved end residues are part of each CDR3. The D gene is left open where the match is weak. Expanded clones get a size class; other rows say once, few or many, or leave the size out.

D gene: NA
V gene: TRBV11-2
J gene: TRBJ2-7
clone size: NA
CDR3 length: 16
CDR3 DNA: TGCGCCAGCAGCCAAGAAGCAGGAAAAGGCTACTACGAGCAGTACTTC
CDR3 protein: CASSQEAGKGYYEQYF

D gene: TRBD2
V gene: TRBV6-5
J gene: TRBJ2-3
clone size: NA
CDR3 length: 14
CDR3 DNA: TGTGCCAGCAGCAGCGGGAGAGGCACAGATACGCAGTATTTT
CDR3 protein: CASSSGRGTDTQYF

D gene: TRBD1
V gene: TRBV6-5
J gene: TRBJ1-5
clone size: NA
CDR3 length: 15
CDR3 DNA: TGTGCCAGCAGCGGGGGGGACAGAATCAATCAGCCCCAGCATTTT
CDR3 protein: CASSGGDRINQPQHF

D gene: TRBD1
V gene: TRBV5-8
J gene: TRBJ1-1
clone size: NA
CDR3 length: 15
CDR3 DNA: TGTGCCAGCAGCCTGCCCGGGACAGGGGCCACTGAAGCTTTCTTT
CDR3 protein: CASSLPGTGATEAFF

D gene: NA
V gene: TRBV4-3
J gene: TRBJ1-5
clone size: few
CDR3 length: 14
CDR3 DNA: TGCGCCAGCAGCCAAGTCCAAAACAGTCAGCCCCAGCATTTT
CDR3 protein: CASSQVQNSQPQHF

D gene: TRBD2
V gene: TRBV7-9
J gene: TRBJ2-7
clone size: NA
CDR3 length: 15
CDR3 DNA: TGTGCCAGCAGCTTATCGGGGGGGCGGGTTGACGAGCAGTACTTC
CDR3 protein: CASSLSGGRVDEQYF

D gene: TRBD2
V gene: TRBV7-3
J gene: TRBJ2-3
clone size: NA
CDR3 length: 15
CDR3 DNA: TGTGCCAGCAGCTTATCGGGCGGGAGGTCAGATACGCAGTATTTT
CDR3 protein: CASSLSGGRSDTQYF

D gene: TRBD1
V gene: TRBV5-6
J gene: TRBJ1-1
clone size: NA
CDR3 length: 13
CDR3 DNA: TGTGCCGGCAGCCCCCTCCAGGGGGCAGATGCTTTCTTT
CDR3 protein: CAGSPLQGADAFF

D gene: NA
V gene: TRBV30
J gene: TRBJ2-1
clone size: NA
CDR3 length: 13
CDR3 DNA: TGTGCCTGGAGGGGGGGCTCCTACAATGAGCAGTTCTTC
CDR3 protein: CAWRGGSYNEQFF

D gene: NA
V gene: TRBV7-6
J gene: TRBJ2-7
clone size: NA
CDR3 length: 14
CDR3 DNA: TGTGCCAGCAGCTTAGCGGAGGGGCTAAACGAGCAGTACTTC
CDR3 protein: CASSLAEGLNEQYF

D gene: NA
V gene: TRBV5-5
J gene: TRBJ1-1
clone size: NA
CDR3 length: 14
CDR3 DNA: TGTGCCAGCAGCTTGGCCTCAGGAAAGACTGAAGCTTTCTTT
CDR3 protein: CASSLASGKTEAFF

D gene: TRBD1
V gene: TRBV5-1
J gene: TRBJ1-2
clone size: NA
CDR3 length: 16
CDR3 DNA: TGCGCCAGCAGCTTGACGTCAGGGGGCCTGTCTGATGGCTACACCTTC
CDR3 protein: CASSLTSGGLSDGYTF

D gene: TRBD2
V gene: TRBV7-9
J gene: TRBJ2-5
clone size: NA
CDR3 length: 15
CDR3 DNA: TGTGCCAGCACTGCACTAGCGGGGGGGCGGGGGACCCAGTACTTC
CDR3 protein: CASTALAGGRGTQYF

D gene: TRBD1
V gene: TRBV19
J gene: TRBJ2-7
clone size: NA
CDR3 length: 14
CDR3 DNA: TGTGCCAGTAGTAACCCCGGGACAGTGTACGAGCAGTACTTC
CDR3 protein: CASSNPGTVYEQYF

D gene: NA
V gene: TRBV27
J gene: TRBJ1-1
clone size: NA
CDR3 length: 16
CDR3 DNA: TGTGCCAGCAGTTTTAGGCCCTCGACGGGAAACACTGAAGCTTTCTTT
CDR3 protein: CASSFRPSTGNTEAFF

D gene: NA
V gene: TRBV9
J gene: TRBJ2-3
clone size: once
CDR3 length: 15
CDR3 DNA: TGTGCCAGCAGTGAATCCGGGACTAGCACAGATACGCAGTATTTT
CDR3 protein: CASSESGTSTDTQYF

D gene: TRBD2
V gene: TRBV4-1
J gene: TRBJ2-1
clone size: NA
CDR3 length: 16
CDR3 DNA: TGCGCCAGCAGCCAAGTATCGATGACTAGCGACAATGAGCAGTTCTTC
CDR3 protein: CASSQVSMTSDNEQFF

D gene: NA
V gene: TRBV9
J gene: TRBJ1-1
clone size: NA
CDR3 length: 16
CDR3 DNA: TGTGCCAGCAGCGCCCTCCGGGACACGGACCGGACTGAAGCTTTCTTT
CDR3 protein: CASSALRDTDRTEAFF

D gene: TRBD1
V gene: TRBV4-3
J gene: TRBJ2-2
clone size: NA
CDR3 length: 14
CDR3 DNA: TGCGCCAGCAGCCAATACAGGGGTAACGGGGAGCTGTTTTTT
CDR3 protein: CASSQYRGNGELFF

D gene: TRBD1
V gene: TRBV14
J gene: TRBJ2-7
clone size: NA
CDR3 length: 19
CDR3 DNA: TGTGCCAGCAGCCAAGATAGGGGACAGGTTGGGAGAGACCTCTACGAGCAGTACTTC
CDR3 protein: CASSQDRGQVGRDLYEQYF

D gene: TRBD1
V gene: TRBV2
J gene: TRBJ2-1
clone size: NA
CDR3 length: 15
CDR3 DNA: TGTGCCAGCAGTGAGGCAGGGGGCAGATACAATGAGCAGTTCTTC
CDR3 protein: CASSEAGGRYNEQFF

D gene: TRBD1
V gene: TRBV18
J gene: TRBJ2-3
clone size: NA
CDR3 length: 15
CDR3 DNA: TGTGCCAGCTCACCCGGGACAGGGATCACAGATACGCAGTATTTT
CDR3 protein: CASSPGTGITDTQYF

D gene: TRBD2
V gene: TRBV18
J gene: TRBJ2-1
clone size: few
CDR3 length: 15
CDR3 DNA: TGTGCCAGCTCCTCTGGGACTAGCGGGAGCAATGAGCAGTTCTTC
CDR3 protein: CASSSGTSGSNEQFF

D gene: TRBD1
V gene: TRBV30
J gene: TRBJ1-1
clone size: NA
CDR3 length: 13
CDR3 DNA: TGTGCCTGGAGTAGACAGGGGTACACTGAAGCTTTCTTT
CDR3 protein: CAWSRQGYTEAFF

D gene: TRBD1
V gene: TRBV5-1
J gene: TRBJ1-5
clone size: NA
CDR3 length: 15
CDR3 DNA: TGCGCCAGCAGCTTGGGGGACAGGGGCGATCAGCCCCAGCATTTT
CDR3 protein: CASSLGDRGDQPQHF

D gene: NA
V gene: TRBV19
J gene: TRBJ1-2
clone size: NA
CDR3 length: 15
CDR3 DNA: TGTGCCAGTAGGACCCCAGGGATCGACGCCTATGGCTACACCTTC
CDR3 protein: CASRTPGIDAYGYTF

D gene: NA
V gene: TRBV7-8
J gene: TRBJ2-7
clone size: NA
CDR3 length: 13
CDR3 DNA: TGTGCCAGCAGCTTAGACAGGACCTACGAGCAGTACTTC
CDR3 protein: CASSLDRTYEQYF

D gene: NA
V gene: TRBV18
J gene: TRBJ1-2
clone size: once
CDR3 length: 12
CDR3 DNA: TGTGCCAGCCGGGTAGGCGGCTATGGCTACACCTTC
CDR3 protein: CASRVGGYGYTF

D gene: NA
V gene: TRBV19
J gene: TRBJ2-2
clone size: NA
CDR3 length: 16
CDR3 DNA: TGTGCCAGTAGTAGAGGCTCCAGGGGAGATACCGGGGAGCTGTTTTTT
CDR3 protein: CASSRGSRGDTGELFF

D gene: TRBD2
V gene: TRBV6-1
J gene: TRBJ2-1
clone size: once
CDR3 length: 15
CDR3 DNA: TGTGCCAGCAGTCTAGCGGGAGGAGTCTCTCGTGAGCAGTTCTTC
CDR3 protein: CASSLAGGVSREQFF

D gene: TRBD1
V gene: TRBV28
J gene: TRBJ2-7
clone size: NA
CDR3 length: 17
CDR3 DNA: TGTGCCAGCAGTTTCCTCCTACAGGGGGGCCCGGGATACGAGCAGTACTTC
CDR3 protein: CASSFLLQGGPGYEQYF

D gene: NA
V gene: TRBV19
J gene: TRBJ1-1
clone size: few
CDR3 length: 13
CDR3 DNA: TGTGCCAGTAGTGAGGATAGGGGCACTGAAGCTTTCTTT
CDR3 protein: CASSEDRGTEAFF

D gene: TRBD1
V gene: TRBV11-1
J gene: TRBJ2-5
clone size: NA
CDR3 length: 17
CDR3 DNA: TGTGCCAGCAGCTTAGGGGCCGGGACAGGGGTACTCGAGACCCAGTACTTC
CDR3 protein: CASSLGAGTGVLETQYF

D gene: NA
V gene: TRBV27
J gene: TRBJ2-1
clone size: NA
CDR3 length: 14
CDR3 DNA: TGTGCCAGCGGCCTGACTAGTTTCTACAATGAGCAGTTCTTC
CDR3 protein: CASGLTSFYNEQFF

D gene: NA
V gene: TRBV4-1
J gene: TRBJ2-2
clone size: NA
CDR3 length: 16
CDR3 DNA: TGCGCCAGCAGCCAAGGGGCTACAGGGTTCACCGGGGAGCTGTTTTTT
CDR3 protein: CASSQGATGFTGELFF

D gene: NA
V gene: TRBV9
J gene: TRBJ2-5
clone size: NA
CDR3 length: 14
CDR3 DNA: TGTGCCAGCAGCTCTCTAGTGGGTCAGGAGACCCAGTACTTC
CDR3 protein: CASSSLVGQETQYF

D gene: NA
V gene: TRBV18
J gene: TRBJ1-3
clone size: NA
CDR3 length: 14
CDR3 DNA: TGTGCCAGCTCACCTACAGAGTCGGGAAACACCATATATTTT
CDR3 protein: CASSPTESGNTIYF

D gene: NA
V gene: TRBV9
J gene: TRBJ2-3
clone size: NA
CDR3 length: 15
CDR3 DNA: TGTGCCAGCAGCCGACAGGCTACATACACAGATACGCAGTATTTT
CDR3 protein: CASSRQATYTDTQYF

D gene: NA
V gene: TRBV19
J gene: TRBJ1-3
clone size: NA
CDR3 length: 16
CDR3 DNA: TGTGCCAGTAGAGTACAGGGTCAGAGCTCTGGAAACACCATATATTTT
CDR3 protein: CASRVQGQSSGNTIYF

D gene: NA
V gene: TRBV27
J gene: TRBJ2-7
clone size: NA
CDR3 length: 14
CDR3 DNA: TGTGCCAGCAGTTCACCCCGGGACTTAGGCGAGCAGTACTTC
CDR3 protein: CASSSPRDLGEQYF

D gene: TRBD2
V gene: TRBV27
J gene: TRBJ2-3
clone size: NA
CDR3 length: 18
CDR3 DNA: TGTGCCAGCAGTCGGTTAGCGGGGAGTATTAACGCGCCAGATACGCAGTATTTT
CDR3 protein: CASSRLAGSINAPDTQYF

D gene: TRBD1
V gene: TRBV18
J gene: TRBJ2-7
clone size: NA
CDR3 length: 15
CDR3 DNA: TGTGCCAGCTCAAAGACGGGACAGGGGTCGGACGAGCAGTACTTC
CDR3 protein: CASSKTGQGSDEQYF

D gene: TRBD1
V gene: TRBV2
J gene: TRBJ1-5
clone size: NA
CDR3 length: 19
CDR3 DNA: TGTGCCAGCAGTGGGGGGCGGGACAGGGCCCTTAGTAGCAATCAGCCCCAGCATTTT
CDR3 protein: CASSGGRDRALSSNQPQHF

D gene: NA
V gene: TRBV5-4
J gene: TRBJ2-2
clone size: once
CDR3 length: 16
CDR3 DNA: TGTGCCAGCAGCCAACCGGGGGGCGGTAACACCGGGGAGCTGTTTTTT
CDR3 protein: CASSQPGGGNTGELFF

D gene: NA
V gene: TRBV10-3
J gene: TRBJ1-2
clone size: NA
CDR3 length: 14
CDR3 DNA: TGTGCCATCAGTGGGGGACACCAGAACTATGGCTACACCTTC
CDR3 protein: CAISGGHQNYGYTF

D gene: NA
V gene: TRBV9
J gene: TRBJ2-5
clone size: NA
CDR3 length: 12
CDR3 DNA: TGTGCCAGCAGCGGCGATTCGGGGACCCAGTACTTC
CDR3 protein: CASSGDSGTQYF

D gene: NA
V gene: TRBV19
J gene: TRBJ1-2
clone size: NA
CDR3 length: 14
CDR3 DNA: TGTGCCAGTAGTAGATCAGCGGCTAACTATGGCTACACCTTC
CDR3 protein: CASSRSAANYGYTF

D gene: NA
V gene: TRBV19
J gene: TRBJ2-1
clone size: NA
CDR3 length: 11
CDR3 DNA: TGTGCCAGTAGTATCGGGAATGAGCAGTTCTTC
CDR3 protein: CASSIGNEQFF

D gene: NA
V gene: TRBV5-1
J gene: TRBJ2-1
clone size: NA
CDR3 length: 14
CDR3 DNA: TGCGCCAGCAGCACCATACAGGGTTACAATGAGCAGTTCTTC
CDR3 protein: CASSTIQGYNEQFF

D gene: NA
V gene: TRBV6-1
J gene: TRBJ1-1
clone size: NA
CDR3 length: 13
CDR3 DNA: TGCGCCAGCCAACTGAAGGGGTTTTCTGAAGCTTTCTTT
CDR3 protein: CASQLKGFSEAFF

D gene: TRBD1
V gene: TRBV10-3
J gene: TRBJ1-1
clone size: once
CDR3 length: 20
CDR3 DNA: TGTGCCATCAGTGTTACTGCTCTTTGGACAGGGGCTTCCATGAACACTGAAGCTTTCTTT
CDR3 protein: CAISVTALWTGASMNTEAFF

D gene: TRBD1
V gene: TRBV6-5
J gene: TRBJ1-1
clone size: NA
CDR3 length: 13
CDR3 DNA: TGTGCCAGCAGTTACCTGGACAGGGACCCCTTCCTATTT
CDR3 protein: CASSYLDRDPFLF

D gene: TRBD1
V gene: TRBV6-5
J gene: TRBJ2-7
clone size: NA
CDR3 length: 14
CDR3 DNA: TGTGCCAGCAGCCACTCGACAGGGGACGACGAGCAGTACTTC
CDR3 protein: CASSHSTGDDEQYF

D gene: TRBD2
V gene: TRBV5-1
J gene: TRBJ2-3
clone size: once
CDR3 length: 17
CDR3 DNA: TGCGCCAGCAGCTTTATGGCTAGCGGGGGGGCCACAGATACGCAGTATTTT
CDR3 protein: CASSFMASGGATDTQYF

D gene: NA
V gene: TRBV10-3
J gene: TRBJ2-1
clone size: few
CDR3 length: 16
CDR3 DNA: TGTGCCATCAGTGACGCAGACAGCGCCCACTACAATGAGCAGTTCTTC
CDR3 protein: CAISDADSAHYNEQFF

D gene: NA
V gene: TRBV4-2
J gene: TRBJ2-3
clone size: once
CDR3 length: 14
CDR3 DNA: TGTGCCAGCAGCCAAGGAGAGGGGGGGGATACGCAGTATTTT
CDR3 protein: CASSQGEGGDTQYF

D gene: TRBD1
V gene: TRBV5-1
J gene: TRBJ1-1
clone size: many
CDR3 length: 14
CDR3 DNA: TGCGCCAGCAGTTGGACAGGAAGTAACACTGAAGCTTTCTTT
CDR3 protein: CASSWTGSNTEAFF